The 21 T cell receptor beta chains given below trace back to one sample, sequenced in a study of T cell responses to AZD1222 COVID-19 vaccine. Sequenced by immunoSEQ multiplex PCR; TCRdb stores in-frame clones only, minus some. The sample lists 100,000 to 150,000 clones, 90% occurring once. The material was peripheral blood, obtained on day 0 of MenACWY control vaccination. The origin of the receptors is an adult in good health.

The chain uses TRBV28 and TRBJ2-3; the match to TRBD2 covers 11 bases. V gave up 6 bases and J gave up 5 bases; unmatched junction bases: 4. The length of the CDR3 is 14 residues. Germline CDR1 reads MDHEN; CDR2 reads SYDVKM. This CDR3 reads CASRTSGRIDTQYF. The CDR3 DNA is TGTGCCAGCAGAACTAGCGGGAGAATAGATACGCAGTATTTT.

This chain connects TRBV28 to TRBJ1-2; D not resolved. Germline V gives CDR1 MDHEN, CDR2 SYDVKM. This CDR3 spans 12 amino acids. With 5 bases removed from V and 4 bases from J, the gap between germline ends came to 8 bases. The chain's CDR3 is CASSREGYGYTF. CDR3 nucleotides: TGTGCCAGCAGTCGGGAGGGCTATGGCTACACCTTC.

The J gene is TRBJ2-1, the V gene TRBV9; 8 nucleotides agree with TRBD2. CDR1 and CDR2 (germline): SGDLS, YYNGEE. The CDR3 consists of 16 residues. V lost 3 bases and J lost 3; bases outside the gene matches: 8. CDR3 DNA: TGTGCCAGCAGCGCCACCATAGCGGGATTCTACAATGAGCAGTTCTTC. This translates into CASSATIAGFYNEQFF.

V is TRBV9 and J is TRBJ2-2; tentatively, D is TRBD1 (5 bases). CDR1 and CDR2 (germline): SGDLS, YYNGEE. The CDR3 is 17 amino acids. Trimming stripped 0 bases from V and 7 bases from J, with 19 bases between. The DNA for the CDR3 is TGTGCCAGCAGCGTAGGAAGGGGATTTCAAGTAGTCGGGGAGCTGTTTTTT. Amino acids: CASSVGRGFQVVGELFF.

V usage is TRBV5-1 and J usage is TRBJ1-4; 8 nucleotides match TRBD1. This CDR3 is built from 14 residues. Germline assignment: CDR1 SGHRS and CDR2 YFSETQ. Trimming at V came to 4 bases and at J to 8 bases, leaving 7 bases not matched to a gene. CDR3 in DNA: TGCGCCAGCAGCGCCTCTACAGGGGGGGAAAAACTGTTTTTT. Amino acid sequence: CASSASTGGEKLFF. Variable domain in full (rest from reference TRBV5-1 and TRBJ1-4): KAGVTQTPRYLIKTRGQQVTLSCSPISGHRSVSWYQQTPGQGLQFLFEYFSETQRNKGNFPGRFSGRQFSNSRSEMNVSTLELGDSALYLCASSASTGGEKLFFGSGTQLSVL.

This chain links TRBV5-1 with TRBJ2-7; possibly TRBD1 for D (5 bases). The ends were cut back, 1 base at V and 4 bases at J, with 12 bases in the middle. Per germline, CDR1 SGHRS and CDR2 YFSETQ. The CDR3 consists of 14 residues. CDR3 in DNA: TGCGCCAGCAGCTTGTCTCAGGGTGTTTACGAGCAGTACTTC. It codes for CASSLSQGVYEQYF.

This chain uses TRBV6-5 with TRBJ1-1; 8 bases agree with TRBD1. Germline CDR1 reads MNHEY; CDR2 reads SVGAGI. The trim removed 7 bases at V and 3 bases at J, leaving 7 bases unmatched. The CDR3 covers 14 residues. The CDR3 bases are TGTGCCAGCAATAAGGACAGGGCGGACACTGAAGCTTTCTTT. Its protein product is CASNKDRADTEAFF.

The table lists this clone with a count of one. The chain combines TRBV28 with TRBJ1-1; 12 nucleotides agree with TRBD1. V trimming: 0 bases; J trimming: 6 bases; junction bases outside the gene matches: 11. Germline CDR1 and CDR2: MDHEN and SYDVKM. CDR3 length: 18 residues. CDR3 DNA: TGTGCCAGCAGTTTATGGGGACAGGGGGCGCGGGGGGTCGCTGAAGCTTTCTTT. It is translated as CASSLWGQGARGVAEAFF.

The chain has TRBV28 and TRBJ2-7; 7 bases match TRBD1. Per germline, CDR1 MDHEN and CDR2 SYDVKM. After removal of 6 bases from V and 0 bases from J, the junction contained 8 bases not matched to a gene. The CDR3 runs to 15 residues. The CDR3 reads CASRRDSLSSYEQYF. CDR3 sequence (DNA): TGTGCCAGCAGGAGGGACAGCCTTAGCTCCTACGAGCAGTACTTC. The full variable domain, rest sourced from reference TRBV28 and TRBJ2-7, is DVKVTQSSRYLVKRTGEKVFLECVQDMDHENMFWYRQDPGLGLRLIYFSYDVKMKEKGDIPEGYSVSREKKERFSLILESASTNQTSMYLCASRRDSLSSYEQYFGPGTRLTVT.

The V gene is TRBV27, the J gene TRBJ2-1, with 7 bases lining up with TRBD2. Trimming at V came to 0 bases and at J to 4 bases, leaving 9 bases not matched to a gene. Germline V gives CDR1 MNHEY, CDR2 SMNVEV (reference sequence). The CDR3 is 17 residues long. CDR3 amino acids: CASSLSTKRGTYNEQFF. The DNA of the CDR3 is TGTGCCAGCAGTTTATCGACCAAGCGGGGCACTTACAATGAGCAGTTCTTC.

This clone was picked up one time. The V and J genes are TRBV18 and TRBJ1-5, with TRBD1 matching over 7 bases. V trimming: 2 bases; J trimming: 7 bases; junction bases outside the gene matches: 5. Germline CDR1 KGHSH, CDR2 LQKENI. The CDR3 contains 14 residues. The CDR3 coding sequence is TGTGCCAGCTCACCAGGAGGGGGCGAGCAGCCCCAGCATTTT. Its translation: CASSPGGGEQPQHF.

The chain links TRBV28 to TRBJ2-3; 11 nucleotides align to TRBD1. The CDR3 extends over 20 amino acids. V was pared by 2 bases and J by 5 bases, with 18 bases of the junction left unmatched. The V gene's germline CDR1 is MDHEN and CDR2 SYDVKM. This CDR3 reads CASSLDPSNADRGRLDTQYF. CDR3 bases: TGTGCCAGCAGTTTAGACCCCAGTAACGCGGACAGGGGGCGGCTAGATACGCAGTATTTT.

The chain combines TRBV19 with TRBJ2-5; D might be TRBD1 (5 bases). Trimming pared 6 bases from V and 2 bases from J, leaving 13 bases between. The germline V gene has CDR1 LNHDA and CDR2 SQIVND (reference sequence). The CDR3 length is 14 residues. DNA of the CDR3: TGTGCCAGTAGCCAGGGATTCGGGCAAGAGACCCAGTACTTC. This sequence encodes CASSQGFGQETQYF.

The chain is built from TRBV7-8 and TRBJ1-4; TRBD1 aligns across 7 bases. The CDR3 contains 13 residues. The J segment lost 6 bases and the V segment lost 4 bases, leaving 2 bases of the junction unmatched. Germline CDR1 reads SGHVS; CDR2 reads FQNEAQ. The CDR3 DNA reads TGTGCCAGCAGCTCCAGGGGGTATGAAAAACTGTTTTTT. Amino acid sequence: CASSSRGYEKLFF. The entire variable domain, with the rest obtained from reference TRBV7-8 and TRBJ1-4, is as follows: GAGVSQSPRYKVAKRGQDVALRCDPISGHVSLFWYQQALGQGPEFLTYFQNEAQLDKSGLPSDRFFAERPEGSVSTLKIQRTQQEDSAVYLCASSSRGYEKLFFGSGTQLSVL.

J is TRBJ1-1 and V is TRBV7-9; 8 bases map to TRBD1. With V trimmed by 8 bases and J by 4 bases, 3 bases remained unmatched. This CDR3 has 12 amino acids. Germline CDR1 SEHNR, CDR2 FQNEAQ (reference sequence). The CDR3 DNA is TGTGCCAGCGACGACAGGGGCACTGAAGCTTTCTTT. This gives the protein CASDDRGTEAFF. The full variable domain, in which reference TRBV7-9 and TRBJ1-1 provide the parts outside the CDR3, is DTGVSQNPRHKITKRGQNVTFRCDPISEHNRLYWYRQTLGQGPEFLTYFQNEAQLEKSRLLSDRFSAERPKGSFSTLEIQRTEQGDSAMYLCASDDRGTEAFFGQGTRLTVV.

The chain uses TRBV15 and TRBJ2-5, with no clear D. V lost 9 bases, J lost 1 base, and 12 bases lay in between. The CDR3 spans 13 residues. Germline V gene lookup returns CDR1 LNHNV and CDR2 YYDKDF (reference sequence). CDR3 bases: TGTGCCACGGCGAGCCAAATCCAAGAGACCCAGTACTTC. The encoded protein is CATASQIQETQYF. Looking up the rest from reference TRBV15 and TRBJ2-5 gives the full variable domain: DAMVIQNPRYQVTQFGKPVTLSCSQTLNHNVMYWYQQKSSQAPKLLFHYYDKDFNNEADTPDNFQSRRPNTSFCFLDIRSPGLGDTAMYLCATASQIQETQYFGPGTRLLVL.

The gene calls are TRBV5-6 and TRBJ1-4, with D uncertain. Looked up from germline, CDR1 is SGHDT and CDR2 is YYEEEE. The CDR3 totals 15 residues. V was pared by 1 base and J by 4 bases, with 11 bases between. The CDR3 sequence: CASSLFPYGNEKLFF. In nucleotides, the CDR3 is TGTGCCAGCAGCTTGTTCCCGTATGGTAATGAAAAACTGTTTTTT.

V usage is TRBV28 and J usage is TRBJ2-2; TRBD1 matches 11 bases. With 4 bases clipped from V and 7 bases from J, the junction kept 5 bases outside the gene matches. The CDR3 is made up of 15 amino acids. Germline V lookup: CDR1 MDHEN, CDR2 SYDVKM. CDR3 region: CASSSGQGAFGELFF. CDR3 sequence (DNA): TGTGCCAGCAGTTCAGGACAGGGGGCTTTCGGGGAGCTGTTTTTT. The full variable domain, with the rest looked up from reference TRBV28 and TRBJ2-2, is DVKVTQSSRYLVKRTGEKVFLECVQDMDHENMFWYRQDPGLGLRLIYFSYDVKMKEKGDIPEGYSVSREKKERFSLILESASTNQTSMYLCASSSGQGAFGELFFGEGSRLTVL.

The chain uses TRBV5-1 and TRBJ2-3, with D perhaps TRBD2 (5 bases). Looked up from germline, CDR1 is SGHRS and CDR2 is YFSETQ. The germline V and J ends were trimmed by 3 bases and 5 bases, with 13 bases remaining between them. The CDR3 length is 14 residues. CDR3 nucleotide sequence: TGCGCCAGCAGCTCAACCACTAGGTTAGATACGCAGTATTTT. This sequence encodes CASSSTTRLDTQYF.

The CDR3 DNA is TGTGCCAGCAGTGGGCGGGGGGGGCCCTTGAGGGACGAGCAGTACTTC. Translation: CASSGRGGPLRDEQYF. The chain recombines TRBV27 with TRBJ2-7; 9 bases are shared with TRBD2. V was clipped by 5 bases and J by 5 bases; unmatched bases: 13. The CDR3 runs 16 residues. Per the germline V gene, CDR1 is MNHEY and CDR2 is SMNVEV (reference sequence).

Only a few counts were recorded for this clone. The chain combines TRBV7-9 with TRBJ1-5; no definite D call. Trimming stripped 4 bases from V and 6 bases from J, with 10 bases between. This CDR3 is built from 13 residues. CDR1 is SEHNR, CDR2 FQNEAQ, per germline (reference sequence). CDR3 bases: TGTGCCAGCAGCTCGATTGGGATTCAGCCCCAGCATTTT. It translates to CASSSIGIQPQHF.